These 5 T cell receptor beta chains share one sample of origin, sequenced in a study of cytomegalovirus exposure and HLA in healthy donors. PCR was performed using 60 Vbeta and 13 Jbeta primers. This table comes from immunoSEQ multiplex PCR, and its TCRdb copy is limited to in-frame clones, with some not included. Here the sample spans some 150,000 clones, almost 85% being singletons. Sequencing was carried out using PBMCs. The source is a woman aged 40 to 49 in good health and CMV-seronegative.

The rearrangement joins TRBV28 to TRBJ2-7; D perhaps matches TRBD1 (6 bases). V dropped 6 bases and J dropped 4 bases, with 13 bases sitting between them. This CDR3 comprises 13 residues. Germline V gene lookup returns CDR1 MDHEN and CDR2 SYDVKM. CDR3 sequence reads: CASSVQGTYEQYF. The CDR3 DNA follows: TGTGCCAGCAGCGTACAGGGTACTTACGAGCAGTACTTC.

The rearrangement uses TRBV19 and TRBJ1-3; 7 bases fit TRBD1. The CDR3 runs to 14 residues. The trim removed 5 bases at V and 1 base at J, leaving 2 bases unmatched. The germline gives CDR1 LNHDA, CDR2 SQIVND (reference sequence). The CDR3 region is CASSSDRSGNTIYF. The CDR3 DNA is TGTGCCAGTAGTTCGGACAGGTCTGGAAACACCATATATTTT.

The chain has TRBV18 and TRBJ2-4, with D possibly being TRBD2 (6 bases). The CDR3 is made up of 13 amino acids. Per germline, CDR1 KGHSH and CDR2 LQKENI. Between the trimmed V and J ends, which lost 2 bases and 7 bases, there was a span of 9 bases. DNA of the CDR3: TGTGCCAGCTCACCAGCTGGGGGGAACATTCAGTACTTC. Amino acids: CASSPAGGNIQYF.

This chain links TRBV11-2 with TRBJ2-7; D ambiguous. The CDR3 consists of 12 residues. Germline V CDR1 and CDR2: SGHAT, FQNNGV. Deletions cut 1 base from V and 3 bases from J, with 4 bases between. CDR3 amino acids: CASSLAGYEQYF. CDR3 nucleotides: TGTGCCAGCAGCTTAGCCGGCTACGAGCAGTACTTC. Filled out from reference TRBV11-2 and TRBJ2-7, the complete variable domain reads EAGVAQSPRYKIIEKRQSVAFWCNPISGHATLYWYQQILGQGPKLLIQFQNNGVVDDSQLPKDRFSAERLKGVDSTLKIQPAKLEDSAVYLCASSLAGYEQYFGPGTRLTVT.

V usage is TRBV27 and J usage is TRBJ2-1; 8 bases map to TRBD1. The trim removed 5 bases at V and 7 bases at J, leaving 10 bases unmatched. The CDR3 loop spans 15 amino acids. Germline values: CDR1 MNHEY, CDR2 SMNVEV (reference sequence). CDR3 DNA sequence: TGTGCCAGCAGTCCCCGGCAGGGGGCAGGTAATGAGCAGTTCTTC. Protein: CASSPRQGAGNEQFF.